Listed below are T cell receptor beta chains from one sample, sequenced in a study of blood T cell repertoires in COVID-19. Sequencing used immunoSEQ multiplex PCR; TCRdb keeps in-frame clones, though not all of them. The sample shows roughly 300,000 clones, 75% to 90% of them seen only once. Sequencing used PBMCs or T cells enriched from blood (not recorded which). The receptors were gathered from a woman aged 45-60 years who had recovered from COVID-19. The CDR3 runs from the conserved cysteine through the conserved F or W. A D gene is named only where the DNA matches it firmly.

j_call d_call v_call cdr3_aa
TRBJ1-2 TRBD1 TRBV4-3 CASSQEWTGYGYTF
TRBJ2-5 - TRBV19 CASSRQDQETQYF
TRBJ2-3 - TRBV6-5 CASSPDRGTDTQYF
TRBJ2-6 - TRBV7-3 CASSSRNSGANVLTF
TRBJ2-5 TRBD2 TRBV6-2/TRBV6-3 CASSPLSGRYQETQYF
TRBJ2-7 TRBD1 TRBV11-2 CASSARTGIDYEQYF
TRBJ2-7 - TRBV5-6 CASSLNFGFGALYEQYF
TRBJ1-2 TRBD1 TRBV19 CASSSGTGTNYGYTF
TRBJ1-5 - TRBV5-4 CASSLAADQPQHF
TRBJ2-3 TRBD2 TRBV11-2 CASSPAGGHTDTQYF
TRBJ2-1 TRBD1 TRBV27 CASSTNRGSSVYNEQFF
TRBJ1-1 - TRBV18 CASSPSWRNTEAFF
TRBJ1-2 TRBD1 TRBV28 CASNRGGHGYTF
TRBJ2-2 TRBD1 TRBV3-1/TRBV3-2 CASSPRDRGSLGELFF
TRBJ1-1 TRBD1 TRBV5-6 CASTRRGQGVTEAFF
TRBJ2-2 TRBD1 TRBV18 CASSPWTGDTGELFF
TRBJ1-2 TRBD1 TRBV12-3/TRBV12-4 CASRTDRGGYTF
TRBJ1-1 - TRBV19 CASSKTGFVGGNTEAFF
TRBJ1-6 - TRBV30 CAWSFGGTPLHF
TRBJ1-5 - TRBV24-1 CATSDRGDQPQHF
TRBJ1-1 TRBD1 TRBV3-1/TRBV3-2 CASSPGQGLVNTEAFF
TRBJ2-1 TRBD1 TRBV5-1 CASSRTGTGLYDEQFF
TRBJ1-2 TRBD1 TRBV5-1 CASSPGTAHGYTF
TRBJ1-2 TRBD1 TRBV28 CASSSTGGYGYTF
TRBJ1-5 TRBD1 TRBV29-1 CSVAGTGGGQPQHF
TRBJ2-1 - TRBV7-6 CASSSARGTSEQFF
TRBJ1-4 - TRBV6-2/TRBV6-3 CASSFDGGTNEKLFF
TRBJ2-2 TRBD1 TRBV7-8 CASSSGTGASGELFF
TRBJ2-1 TRBD2 TRBV11-2 CASSLLLAGASEQFF
TRBJ1-2 - TRBV12-3/TRBV12-4 CASSSTEGYTF
TRBJ1-6 - TRBV7-9 CASSFRDTNSPLHF
TRBJ1-1 - TRBV19 CASSIGPNTEAFF
TRBJ2-7 - TRBV27 CASSFNGGSYEQYF
TRBJ1-1 TRBD1 TRBV29-1 CSVHRGLDTEAFF
TRBJ2-6 TRBD1 TRBV11-2 CASSPGQGPGANVLTF
TRBJ2-2 - TRBV10-1 CASSVGVANTGELFF
TRBJ1-5 - TRBV7-2 CASSFQGISNQPQHF
TRBJ1-1 TRBD1 TRBV18 CASSSQGAGSTEAFF
TRBJ2-5 - TRBV11-2 CASSLVQQETQYF
TRBJ2-7 - TRBV5-1 CASSLMEDSVREQYF
TRBJ2-7 TRBD1 TRBV6-1 CASRPRAGGYEQYF
TRBJ2-7 TRBD1 TRBV7-6 CASSLGRGLPYEQYF
TRBJ1-5 - TRBV19 CASMGTRRGNQPQHF
TRBJ1-6 - TRBV25-1 CASSESFQGHSPLHF
TRBJ2-1 - TRBV6-5 CASSSRTGQLNEQFF
TRBJ2-7 - TRBV5-1 CASSQEVDEQYF
TRBJ1-1 - TRBV12-5 CASGLDTSNEAFF
TRBJ2-5 TRBD1 TRBV4-2 CASSQDLTGELGETQYF
TRBJ2-3 TRBD2 TRBV6-2/TRBV6-3 CASSDGTSGRPGQSTQYF
TRBJ1-2 TRBD1 TRBV30 CAWRTRDSRYYGYTF
TRBJ1-5 - TRBV5-1 CASSLGQGSQPQHF
TRBJ1-3 TRBD1 TRBV10-1 CASGDRPDTIYF
TRBJ2-2 - TRBV7-2 CASSLDGGGTGELFF
TRBJ1-5 - TRBV27 CASSFGNQPQHF
TRBJ1-1 - TRBV5-5 CASSYGPGQNTEAFF
TRBJ2-2 TRBD2 TRBV5-4 CASSPNLLAGGTGELFF
TRBJ1-6 - TRBV7-5 CVRIFSSCSPLHF
TRBJ2-1 - TRBV28 CASRTPLRGYNEQFF
TRBJ1-5 - TRBV3-1/TRBV3-2 CASSQDVLQPQHF